This entry concerns a single T cell receptor beta chain. Antigen: not known. The record originates from a study of T cells in narcolepsy. In the study overall: Enrolled donors included narcolepsy type 1 or type 2 patients and healthy controls. Whole-study findings and limits: Same-patient CSF and blood CD4+ T cell clonotypes included HCRT-specific and TRIB2-specific autoreactive ones.

The V gene's germline CDR1 is MDHEN and CDR2 SYDVKM. J was trimmed by 12 bases and V by 6 bases; bases with no gene match: 8. The CDR3 has 12 residues. The protocol was immunoSEQ multiplex PCR, while the TCRdb copy is restricted to in-frame clones and leaves out a portion. The sample contains roughly 35,000 clones, 65% to 85% of which appear only once. Specimen: memory (CD45RA-) CD4+ T cells from blood. This chain joins TRBV28 and TRBJ2-1; 7 bases match TRBD2. The clonotype originates from a human donor in good health. The CDR3 DNA is TGTGCCAGCAGCCCCCGGGGGGTCAGGCAGTTCTTC. Its translation is CASSPRGVRQFF. The full variable domain, its missing parts supplied by reference TRBV28 and TRBJ2-1, is DVKVTQSSRYLVKRTGEKVFLECVQDMDHENMFWYRQDPGLGLRLIYFSYDVKMKEKGDIPEGYSVSREKKERFSLILESASTNQTSMYLCASSPRGVRQFFGPGTRLTVL.